These 15 T cell receptor beta chains share one sample of origin, sequenced in a study of beta chain features in type 1 diabetes. General study points: Significant though moderate, a shortening of TCRB CDR3s appeared in all four CD4+ subsets of Type 1 diabetes patients.

Expressed TCRB transcripts got sequenced, as all isolated RNA was reverse transcribed. This table comes from immunoSEQ multiplex PCR, and its TCRdb copy is limited to in-frame clones, with some not included. The data contain approximately 26,000 clones, about two thirds of them seen just once; the ten biggest clones take up around 2.5%. These TCRs' antigens remain unknown. Sequencing was done on a sample of Tregs from blood. The receptors here all came from a woman in her thirties with type 1 diabetes.

The gene calls are TRBV9 and TRBJ2-7; 7 nucleotides align to TRBD2. V trimming: 4 bases; J trimming: 0 bases; junction bases outside the gene matches: 7. The CDR3 has 15 residues. Germline CDR1 SGDLS, CDR2 YYNGEE. CDR3 residues: CASSSRAGNSYEQYF. CDR3 sequence (DNA): TGTGCCAGCAGCTCACGAGCGGGGAACTCCTACGAGCAGTACTTC.

The sample holds a few counts of this clone. This chain joins TRBV5-1 and TRBJ1-4; D is possibly TRBD1 (6 bases). Trimming stripped 7 bases from V and 4 bases from J, with 14 bases between. The CDR3 loop spans 14 amino acids. The germline CDR1 and CDR2 sequences are SGHRS and YFSETQ. CDR3 bases: TGCGCCAGCGGAGGGGGGGTTCATAATGAAAAACTGTTTTTT. It codes for CASGGGVHNEKLFF.

Only a few counts were recorded for this clone. The chain joins TRBV18 to TRBJ2-5; 14 bases are shared with TRBD2. V gave up 3 bases and J gave up 6 bases; unmatched junction bases: 6. The CDR3 runs 16 residues. Germline V CDR1 and CDR2: KGHSH, LQKENI. Written as DNA, the CDR3 is TGTGCCAGCTCACCGGGACTAGCGGGAGCTTCGAAGACCCAGTACTTC. Translating gives CASSPGLAGASKTQYF.

The rearrangement uses TRBV30 and TRBJ2-4, with TRBD2 as a possible D gene (6 bases). Germline V gene data show CDR1 as GTSNPN and CDR2 as SVGIG (reference sequence). Deletions cut 6 bases from V and 7 bases from J, with 16 bases between. The CDR3 length is 13 residues. CDR3 amino acids: CACSLGGKNIQYF. DNA of the CDR3: TGTGCCTGCAGTCTGGGCGGGAAGAACATTCAGTACTTC. Full variable domain (outside the CDR3, taken from reference TRBV30 and TRBJ2-4): SQTIHQWPATLVQPVGSPLSLECTVEGTSNPNLYWYRQAAGRGLQLLFYSVGIGQISSEVPQNLSASRPQDRQFILSSKKLLLSDSGFYLCACSLGGKNIQYFGAGTRLSVL.

The chain couples TRBV4-1 to TRBJ1-5, with 8 positions matching TRBD1. V lost 4 bases and J lost 4; bases outside the gene matches: 6. CDR3 size: 15 residues. Germline V gene data show CDR1 as MGHRA and CDR2 as YSYEKL. The CDR3 sequence: CASSPAGGVNQPQHF. The DNA of the CDR3 is TGCGCCAGCAGCCCGGCAGGGGGCGTAAATCAGCCCCAGCATTTT.

The rearrangement links TRBV9 to TRBJ2-1; possible D gene TRBD2, 6 bases. Germline V gives CDR1 SGDLS, CDR2 YYNGEE. CDR3 length equals 15 residues. Trimming removed 4 bases at V and 7 bases at J, with 18 bases between. This CDR3 reads CASSINPGGGNEQFF. DNA for the CDR3: TGTGCCAGCAGCATCAACCCCGGGGGTGGGAATGAGCAGTTCTTC.

The chain links TRBV19 to TRBJ1-5; 7 nucleotides line up with TRBD1. This CDR3 region has 16 residues. Per germline, CDR1 LNHDA and CDR2 SQIVND (reference sequence). J gave up 4 bases and V 5 bases, and 11 bases lay outside the gene matches. The DNA for the CDR3 is TGTGCCAGTAGTGCGTTGACAGGGATAAGGAATCAGCCCCAGCATTTT. Encoded protein: CASSALTGIRNQPQHF.

The chain joins TRBV5-1 to TRBJ2-6; no definite D call. Germline loops: CDR1 SGHRS, CDR2 YFSETQ. V gave up 1 base and J gave up 0 bases, with 5 bases separating them. The CDR3 length is 15 residues. The CDR3 loop reads CASSLYNSGANVLTF. DNA of the CDR3: TGCGCCAGCAGCTTGTACAACTCTGGGGCCAACGTCCTGACTTTC.

V and J are TRBV2 and TRBJ2-1, with TRBD2 matching over 16 bases. The CDR3 consists of 16 residues. Germline assignment: CDR1 SNHLY and CDR2 FYNNEI. Unmatched junction bases numbered 8, after V lost 6 bases and J lost 9 bases. The CDR3 region is CASRTGTSGRAGEQFF. As DNA, the CDR3 is TGTGCCAGCAGAACCGGGACTAGCGGGAGGGCTGGTGAGCAGTTCTTC.

The chain employs TRBV7-2 and TRBJ1-2, with TRBD1 as a possible D gene (5 bases). Trimming stripped 5 bases from V and 4 bases from J, with 14 bases between. Germline CDR1 and CDR2: SGHTA and FQGNSA. The CDR3 runs to 14 residues. CDR3 in amino acids: CASSDSLLVYGYTF. The CDR3 DNA follows: TGTGCCAGCAGCGACAGCCTGTTAGTCTATGGCTACACCTTC.

J is TRBJ1-1 and V is TRBV2; weak D call: TRBD1 (5 bases). There are 14 residues in the CDR3. V shed 6 bases and J shed 3 bases, with 14 bases lying between them. Germline V CDR1 and CDR2: SNHLY, FYNNEI. The CDR3 region has the DNA TGTGCCAGCAGGGTCAGGGCGGACCACACTGAAGCTTTCTTT. Its translation: CASRVRADHTEAFF.

The chain links TRBV7-2 to TRBJ1-2, with D perhaps TRBD1 (5 bases). The V end was cut by 3 bases, the J end by 5 bases, with 13 bases between. CDR3 length: 14 residues. CDR1 is SGHTA and CDR2 is FQGNSA in the germline V gene. CDR3: CASSFIGGRYGYTF. The CDR3 region has the DNA TGTGCCAGCAGCTTCATCGGGGGGAGGTATGGCTACACCTTC.

As to this clone: This CDR3 is also generated by other DNA sequences in the sample. The chain carries TRBV6-1 and TRBJ2-3, with 11 bases matching TRBD2. Looked up from germline, CDR1 is MNHNS and CDR2 is SASEGT. This CDR3 comprises 16 residues. The ends lost 3 bases at V and 6 bases at J; junction bases unmatched: 8. The CDR3 nucleotides are TGTGCCAGCAGTGAGGCAGTAGCGGGAGGGCTGGATACGCAGTATTTT. This codes for CASSEAVAGGLDTQYF.

This sequence joins TRBV10-3 and TRBJ2-2; a possible D gene is TRBD2 (5 bases). Germline-derived CDR1 and CDR2 are ENHRY and SYGVKD. The V end lost 2 bases, the J end lost 4 bases, and 11 bases lay between the germline ends. CDR3 length equals 15 residues. The CDR3 reads CAISEVGAATGELFF. The CDR3 DNA is TGTGCCATCAGTGAGGTGGGAGCGGCCACCGGGGAGCTGTTTTTT.

CDR3 in DNA: TGTGCCAGCAGTTTTCCGGGAGGGGGCGAGACCCAGTACTTC. Encoded protein: CASSFPGGGETQYF. The chain couples TRBV6-1 to TRBJ2-5; D may be TRBD2 (8 bases). Germline values: CDR1 MNHNS, CDR2 SASEGT. The CDR3 runs to 14 residues. The V end lost 5 bases, the J end lost 5 bases, and 15 bases lay between the germline ends.